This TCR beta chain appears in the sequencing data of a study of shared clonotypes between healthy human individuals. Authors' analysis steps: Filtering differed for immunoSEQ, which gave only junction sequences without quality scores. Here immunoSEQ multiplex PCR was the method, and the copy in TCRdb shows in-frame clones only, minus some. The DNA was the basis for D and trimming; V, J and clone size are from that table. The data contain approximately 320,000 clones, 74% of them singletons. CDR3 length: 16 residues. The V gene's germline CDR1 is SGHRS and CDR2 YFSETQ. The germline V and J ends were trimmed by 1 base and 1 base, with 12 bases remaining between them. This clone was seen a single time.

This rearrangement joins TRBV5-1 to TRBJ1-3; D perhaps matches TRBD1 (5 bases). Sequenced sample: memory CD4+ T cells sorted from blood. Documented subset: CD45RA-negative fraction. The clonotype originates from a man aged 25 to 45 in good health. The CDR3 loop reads CASSLRPEGSGNTIYF. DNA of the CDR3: TGCGCCAGCAGCTTGCGGCCGGAGGGGTCTGGAAACACCATATATTTT.